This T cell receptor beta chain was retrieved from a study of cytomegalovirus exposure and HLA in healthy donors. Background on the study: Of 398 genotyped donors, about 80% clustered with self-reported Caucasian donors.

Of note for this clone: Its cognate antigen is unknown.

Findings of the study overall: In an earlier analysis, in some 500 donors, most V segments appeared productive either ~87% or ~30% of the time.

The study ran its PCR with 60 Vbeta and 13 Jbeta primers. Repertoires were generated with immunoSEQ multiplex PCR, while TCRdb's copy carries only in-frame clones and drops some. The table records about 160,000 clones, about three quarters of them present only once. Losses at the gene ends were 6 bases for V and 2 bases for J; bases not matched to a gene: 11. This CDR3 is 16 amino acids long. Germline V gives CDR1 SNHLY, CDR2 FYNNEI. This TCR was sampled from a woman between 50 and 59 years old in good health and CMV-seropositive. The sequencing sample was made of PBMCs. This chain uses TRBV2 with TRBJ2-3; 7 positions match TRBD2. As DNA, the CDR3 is TGTGCCAGCAGGGCCGGTCGAGCGGGGATCACAGATACGCAGTATTTT. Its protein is CASRAGRAGITDTQYF. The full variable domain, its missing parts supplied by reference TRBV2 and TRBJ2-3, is EPEVTQTPSHQVTQMGQEVILRCVPISNHLYFYWYRQILGQKVEFLVSFYNNEISEKSEIFDDQFSVERPDGSNFTLKIRSTKLEDSAMYFCASRAGRAGITDTQYFGPGTRLTVL.